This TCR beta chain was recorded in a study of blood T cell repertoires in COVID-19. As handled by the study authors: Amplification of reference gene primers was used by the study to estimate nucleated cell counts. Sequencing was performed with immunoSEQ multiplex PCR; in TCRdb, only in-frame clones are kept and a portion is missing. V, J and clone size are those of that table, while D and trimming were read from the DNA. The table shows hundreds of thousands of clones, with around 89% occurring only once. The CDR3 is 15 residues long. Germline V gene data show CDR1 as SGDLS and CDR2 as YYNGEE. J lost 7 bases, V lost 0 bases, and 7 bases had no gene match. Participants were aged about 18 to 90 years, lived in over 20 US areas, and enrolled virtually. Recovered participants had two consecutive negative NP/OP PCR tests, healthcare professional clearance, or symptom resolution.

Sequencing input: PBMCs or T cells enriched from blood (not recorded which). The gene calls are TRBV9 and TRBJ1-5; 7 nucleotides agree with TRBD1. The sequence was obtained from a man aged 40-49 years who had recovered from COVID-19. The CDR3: CASSVAGGRGQPQHF. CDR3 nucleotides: TGTGCCAGCAGCGTAGCAGGGGGACGAGGGCAGCCCCAGCATTTT.